The present TCR beta chain was sequenced within a study of blood T cell repertoires in COVID-19 (TCRdb year 2020). Background for the entire study: Samples from collaborators originated in the United States, Italy and Spain and spanned both the acute and convalescent phases of COVID-19. The prospective study material was composed of cDNA or gDNA derived from T cells, B-cell-depleted T cells, or PBMCs. The dataset comprised deeply sampled blood TCRbeta repertoires from subjects exposed to, actively infected with, or recovered from COVID-19. A freely available public database, intended as a resource for researchers studying the immune response to SARS-CoV-2, is where the repertoires were released. The samples were drawn from two sources: the first 160 participants of the ongoing ImmuneRACE study, and 1,200 or so subjects contributed by 6 global collaborators. A de-identified subject ID, COVID-19 status, age in years and sex were almost always included in the sample metadata. Where HLA class I and class II types were available, the types were taken from metadata supplied by the sample provider, not from assay-based typing.

About this clone: Its antigen is unknown. There are no base qualities to consult, and no much larger clone falls within one base.

The CDR3 has 14 amino acids, counting the end cysteine and phenylalanine. Only the CDR3 DNA stays, 42 bases, in frame from base 1. Taken from the germline V gene, the CDR1 and CDR2 loops are MDHEN and SYDVKM. Trimming takes 6 bases off V and 5 bases off J; junction bases not matched to a gene: 7. TCRbeta CDR3 regions were amplified from genomic DNA using the immunoSEQ Assay, a bias-controlled multiplex PCR. Turning to the authors' computational methods: The number of nucleated cells in each sample was estimated from the amplification of reference gene primers within the assay. To quantify the absolute abundance of each unique TCRbeta CDR3 rearrangement, sequence reads were collapsed and filtered. For each sample, productive Simpson clonality was calculated as the square root of Simpson's diversity index across productive rearrangements. TCRdb re-hosts the immuneACCESS table, in-frame sequences only. Its copies lack some clones; in the studies checked, an unresolved V gene accounts for under half of them, and the cause for the rest is not known. V and J calls and clone size are copied from that table; D and trimming were computed from the DNA. Counted in this sample were more than 200,000 clones; roughly 80% of them appeared once. 4.9% of the sample is taken by the ten largest.

Broader findings and caveats from the paper: Clinical and demographic metadata were provided uncurated, with the amount varying by source and participant.

Collaborating institutions collected whole blood in K2EDTA tubes following their own protocols. For TCRbeta analysis, collaborator samples were shipped as frozen whole blood, as isolated PBMCs, or as DNA extracted from either sample type. This TCR was recovered from a woman aged 80 or over with active or convalescent COVID-19. The chain uses TRBV28 and TRBJ2-5; 9 middle bases align to TRBD1. Sequenced: peripheral blood. The CDR3 corresponds to CASSPQGALETQYF. The base sequence is TGTGCCAGCAGCCCACAGGGGGCCTTGGAGACCCAGTACTTC.